This T cell receptor beta chain stems from a study of identical twins. Study-wide findings and caveats: Analyses of zero insertions could, in part, be confounded by invariant MAIT and iNKT cells. Cord blood beta clonotypes that were abundant carried fewer insertions, and memory repertoires showed no such trend. Out-of-frame alpha sequences shared by twins showed excess low generation probability.

A word on this clonotype: Its antigen is unknown.

V lost 4 bases to trimming and J lost 6 bases, with 18 bases between them. The CDR3 is 15 amino acids. Germline V gives CDR1 SGHRS, CDR2 YFSETQ. From the 5' RACE reads, TCRdb called clonotypes with MiXCR, one entry per CDR3 protein. The data hold about 660,000 distinct CDR3 sequences, with around 8.6% observed a single time. These same data were also listed under a study on yellow fever vaccine responses in identical twins. This second study says: After vaccination, twins' T cell response reportedly seemed partly convergent, partly personalized.

The sequenced sample was PBMCs. The chain links TRBV5-1 to TRBJ2-3; D gene ambiguous. The sequence was obtained from a young woman in good health. The CDR3 loop is CASSLDGIGMDTQYF. The CDR3 DNA reads as TGCGCCAGCAGCCTGGACGGTATTGGGATGGATACGCAGTATTTT.